This T cell receptor beta chain was observed in a study of blood T cells in healthy people across ages. Study-wide context: In model experiments, template switching was able to capture about one barcoded beta molecule for every two T cells that were present.

A J-beta primer mix and a sample-barcoded 5' primer were used in a second PCR of roughly 7 to 12 cycles. Via MiXCR, TCRdb re-called the 5' RACE reads, giving one row per CDR3 protein. The table has fewer than 2 million distinct CDR3 sequences, approximately 39% seen once. The study drew donors from healthy Caucasian individuals in Russia aged 6 to 90. This CDR3 spans 11 amino acids. Germline assignment: CDR1 DFQATT and CDR2 SNEGSKA (reference sequence). This clonotype was recorded at least ten times. The origin of this receptor is a human donor in good health. The specimen was blood. The chain recombines TRBV20-1 with TRBJ2-5; D is perhaps TRBD2 (5 bases). The CDR3 nucleotides read TGCAGCCTACGGGGTCAAGAGACCCAGTACTTC. Encoded protein: CSLRGQETQYF.